This T cell receptor (beta chain) was observed in a study of blood T cell repertoires in COVID-19 (dated by TCRdb to about 2020). Describing the broader study: Samples from collaborators originated in the United States, Italy and Spain and spanned both the acute and convalescent phases of COVID-19. Samples were obtained from the ongoing ImmuneRACE study (first 160 participants) and from some 1,200 subjects provided by 6 global collaborators. HLA class I and class II types, where available, came from metadata supplied by the sample provider rather than from assay-based typing. The material from the prospective study consisted of cDNA or gDNA derived from T cells, B-cell-depleted T cells, or PBMCs. The sample metadata nearly always contained a de-identified subject ID, COVID-19 status, age in years and sex. The repertoires were released in a freely available public database intended as a resource for research on the immune response to SARS-CoV-2. The dataset comprised deeply sampled blood TCRbeta repertoires from subjects exposed to, actively infected with, or recovered from COVID-19.

Ten or more counts support this clone. The antigen this receptor binds is unknown. Base qualities are not recorded, but no much larger clone differs from it by a single base. The paper's findings and limits, for the study overall: The quantity of clinical and demographic metadata differed by source and by participant and was supplied without curation.

In the prospective study, participants were roughly 18 to 95 years old, resided in around 25 geographic areas of the United States, and were enrolled through a virtual design. In the prospective study, cohorts were assigned on the basis of participant-reported clinical history obtained from a screening survey and a study questionnaire. Exposed participants were defined as having been in contact with someone with a PCR-confirmed or clinician-diagnosed COVID-19 case within 2 weeks of study entry. In the prospective study, mobile phlebotomists collected whole blood, serum and a nasopharyngeal or oropharyngeal swab from each participant. Over a roughly 2-month period, participants in the prospective study had the option of providing additional blood draws and questionnaires. Prospective study blood samples were shipped either frozen or at room temperature before DNA extraction. The immunoSEQ Assay, a bias-controlled multiplex PCR, was used to amplify TCRbeta CDR3 regions from genomic DNA. Concerning the study's data processing: Nucleated cell counts per sample were estimated from amplification of reference gene primers within the assay. To quantify the absolute abundance of each unique TCRbeta CDR3 rearrangement, sequence reads were collapsed and filtered. For each sample, productive Simpson clonality was calculated by taking the square root of Simpson's diversity index across productive rearrangements. TCRdb carries this immuneACCESS record with in-frame sequences only. Its versions omit some clonotypes, under half of them owing to an unresolved V gene in the studies checked, with the rest unexplained. Clone size and V and J calls were adopted from that table, with D and trimming inferred from the DNA. The sample data list about 350,000 clones, and roughly 90% of these were observed just once. The top ten clonotypes cover approximately 1% of the sample.

The CDR3 goes from the cysteine to the phenylalanine over 15 residues. Only the CDR3 DNA stays, 45 bases, in frame from base 1. Germline trimming: 5 bases from V, 5 bases from J; junction bases outside gene matches: 6. The germline V gene encodes CDR1 SGHTA and CDR2 FQGTGA. Sequenced: PBMCs or T cells enriched from blood (not recorded which). The chain joins TRBV7-3 to TRBJ2-1, with 10 middle bases fitting TRBD2. The sequence derives from a woman aged 25 to 39 who had been exposed to COVID-19. The bases read TGTGCCAGCAGCCCCGGGACTAGCGCAAACAATGAGCAGTTCTTC. Translated, it reads CASSPGTSANNEQFF.